Listed below are T cell receptor beta chains from one sample, sequenced in a study of blood T cell repertoires in COVID-19. Data came from immunoSEQ multiplex PCR; TCRdb stores just in-frame clones and leaves some out. The sample gives approximately 170,000 clones, roughly 84% of which show up once; under 3% is in the top ten. The sample consisted of peripheral blood. The receptors come from a human donor with acute or convalescent COVID-19. The donor label of this sample is uncertain. CDR3s include the opening cysteine and the closing phenylalanine or tryptophan. Each record gives: clone size, D gene, V gene, J gene, CDR3 DNA, CDR3 protein. The D gene is left open where the match is weak. The size entry is marked missing in some rows and otherwise reads once, few, many or a size class.

clone_size: NA
d_call: TRBD1
v_call: TRBV19
j_call: TRBJ1-5
cdr3_nt: TGTGCCAGTAGTATACCAGGGGGAAGGCAGCCCCAGCATTTT
cdr3_aa: CASSIPGGRQPQHF

clone_size: NA
d_call: TRBD1
v_call: TRBV18
j_call: TRBJ1-2
cdr3_nt: TGTGCCAGCTCACCGAAAGACAGGGACCTCTATGGCTACACCTTC
cdr3_aa: CASSPKDRDLYGYTF

clone_size: NA
d_call: TRBD1
v_call: TRBV2
j_call: TRBJ1-4
cdr3_nt: TGTGCCAGCAGTGACGACAGGGATTTTGAAAAACTGTTTTTT
cdr3_aa: CASSDDRDFEKLFF

clone_size: NA
d_call: NA
v_call: TRBV7-8
j_call: TRBJ2-7
cdr3_nt: TGTGCCAGCAGCTCAATCCGGCAGGCGTCCTACGAGCAGTACTTC
cdr3_aa: CASSSIRQASYEQYF

clone_size: NA
d_call: NA
v_call: TRBV14
j_call: TRBJ2-3
cdr3_nt: TGTGCCAGCAGTCAATCCAGCCCGAGGTTTGATACGCAGTATTTT
cdr3_aa: CASSQSSPRFDTQYF

clone_size: once
d_call: TRBD1
v_call: TRBV28
j_call: TRBJ1-2
cdr3_nt: TGTGCCAGCAGTGATTGGGGCCGGGACAGGACTGCCAGCGGGGGCTACACCTTC
cdr3_aa: CASSDWGRDRTASGGYTF

clone_size: NA
d_call: TRBD1
v_call: TRBV28
j_call: TRBJ1-2
cdr3_nt: TGTGCCAGCAGGGGAGGGACAGGCCAATTTTATGGCTACACCTTC
cdr3_aa: CASRGGTGQFYGYTF

clone_size: NA
d_call: NA
v_call: TRBV5-4
j_call: TRBJ1-2
cdr3_nt: TGTGCCAGCAGCCCCCTCAGGACTTATGGCGCTGGCTACACCTTC
cdr3_aa: CASSPLRTYGAGYTF

clone_size: NA
d_call: TRBD2
v_call: TRBV18
j_call: TRBJ2-3
cdr3_nt: TGTGCCAGCTCACCAATAGGACTAGCGGGAGAAGGGGATACGCAGTATTTT
cdr3_aa: CASSPIGLAGEGDTQYF

clone_size: NA
d_call: NA
v_call: TRBV18
j_call: TRBJ1-4
cdr3_nt: TGTGCCAGCTCCCCCGGGTCCACAACTAATGAAAAACTGTTTTTT
cdr3_aa: CASSPGSTTNEKLFF

clone_size: NA
d_call: NA
v_call: TRBV7-9
j_call: TRBJ1-2
cdr3_nt: TGTGCCAGCAGCCGGAAGGGGTATGGCTACACCTTC
cdr3_aa: CASSRKGYGYTF

clone_size: NA
d_call: NA
v_call: TRBV6-6
j_call: TRBJ1-1
cdr3_nt: TGTGCCAGCAGTTATAGTCCCGGGGACACTGAAGCTTTCTTT
cdr3_aa: CASSYSPGDTEAFF

clone_size: few
d_call: NA
v_call: TRBV5-4
j_call: TRBJ2-5
cdr3_nt: TGTGCCAGCAGCTTGGCCGCGACTATAGAGACCCAGTACTTC
cdr3_aa: CASSLAATIETQYF

clone_size: once
d_call: TRBD1
v_call: TRBV19
j_call: TRBJ2-1
cdr3_nt: TGTGCCAGTAGTATTAGGGGACAGGGACTCTACAATGAGCAGTTCTTC
cdr3_aa: CASSIRGQGLYNEQFF

clone_size: NA
d_call: NA
v_call: TRBV25-1
j_call: TRBJ1-2
cdr3_nt: TGTGCCAGCAACGGGAATAACTATGGCTACACCTTC
cdr3_aa: CASNGNNYGYTF